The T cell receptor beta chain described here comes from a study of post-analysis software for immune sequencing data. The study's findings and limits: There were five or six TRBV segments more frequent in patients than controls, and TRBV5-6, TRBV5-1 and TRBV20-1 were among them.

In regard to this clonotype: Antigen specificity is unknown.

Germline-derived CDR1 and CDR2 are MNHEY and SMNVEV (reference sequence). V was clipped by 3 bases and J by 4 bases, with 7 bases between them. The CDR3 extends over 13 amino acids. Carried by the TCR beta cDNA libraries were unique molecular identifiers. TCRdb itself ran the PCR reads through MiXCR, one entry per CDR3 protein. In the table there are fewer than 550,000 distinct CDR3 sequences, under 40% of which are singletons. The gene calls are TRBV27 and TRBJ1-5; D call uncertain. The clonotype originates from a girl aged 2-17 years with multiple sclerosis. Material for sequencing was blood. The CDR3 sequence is CASSFVRNQPQHF. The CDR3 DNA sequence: TGTGCCAGCAGTTTTGTCCGGAATCAGCCCCAGCATTTT.